The following is a TCR beta chain sequence with its context. This clone's antigen is unknown. No much larger clonotype is one base removed from it; base qualities were not supplied. Stable Graves' hyperthyroidism was defined as no progression to ophthalmopathy during 18 months of follow-up. Hyperthyroidism patients were newly diagnosed, had a disease duration of under 2 months, and were aged 18 to 65 years. Patients with uncontrolled infections, other autoimmune diseases, pregnancy or lactation were excluded. Clinical symptoms, serum thyroxine and TRAb, thyroid ultrasound, and orbital computed tomography formed the basis for the diagnoses. PBMCs were isolated from 10 ml of fresh peripheral blood by Ficoll-Paque density gradient centrifugation. Total RNA was extracted with Trizol reagent, and quality was checked on an Agilent 2100 Bioanalyzer. The germline V gene provides CDR1 MGHRA and CDR2 YSYEKL. The V and J ends are trimmed by 0 bases and 2 bases, leaving 28 bases between them. The CDR3 goes from the cysteine to the phenylalanine over 21 residues. Only CDR3 DNA remains: 63 bases, in frame from the first base.

This record belongs to a study of T cells in Graves' hyperthyroidism and ophthalmopathy (dated by TCRdb to between 2019 and 2020). About the full investigation: Peripheral blood was collected at initial diagnosis, before any treatment. To identify distinguishing TCR V-J signatures, a discovery cohort of 90 to 100 patients was used, comprising some 45 with Graves' ophthalmopathy and around 57 with stable Graves' hyperthyroidism. Prospective prediction of ophthalmopathy was tested in an independent validation cohort of under 20 hyperthyroidism patients and around 16 patients who later progressed to ophthalmopathy. For training and testing, the roughly 93 patients in the discovery cohort were randomly divided in a 7:3 ratio. In addition, the study compared T-cell repertoires in thyroid tissue and in blood from several Graves' hyperthyroidism patients. Following sampling, methimazole starting at 30 mg daily was given to hyperthyroidism patients, and high-dose intravenous methylprednisolone was given to ophthalmopathy patients. According to the paper, TCR Vbeta CDR3 sequencing was carried out on 135 peripheral blood samples, which came from under 50 ophthalmopathy, 75 or so hyperthyroidism and approximately 17 progressor patients.

What the authors observed across the whole study: During validation, the model predicted progression to ophthalmopathy a median of approximately 7 months ahead of onset, with around 65% sensitivity and 72.22% specificity. In cross-validation, a model built on a 13 V-J signature told ophthalmopathy apart from stable hyperthyroidism with 87.88% sensitivity and about 81% specificity, and in testing the same model reached 80%/75%. Sample size was not statistically predetermined, and blinding of investigators to group allocation was not performed. Most expanded thyroid clonotypes (frequency above 0.001) were also detected in blood, suggesting blood repertoires may reflect thyroid immune responses.

The TCR beta CDR3 regions were amplified from the RNA transcripts. A first-round RT-PCR of the TCR CDR3 used the HTBI primer set with the Qiagen OneStep RT-PCR kit. The libraries were constructed in a second round of multiplex PCR and then size-selected and purified. Libraries were sequenced paired-end with 100 bp reads on an Illumina HiSeq2000. Per the original workflow: Raw data were processed with SOAPnuke, discarding reads with adapters, uncalled bases, mean Phred below 15, or no exact constant-primer or identifier match. COPE v1.2.5 was used to merge high-quality paired reads, and clonotypes were defined as unique nucleotide sequences. MiTCR v1.1 was used to align clonotypes to the IMGT TRBV, TRBD and TRBJ reference segments. Analysis was restricted to V-J combinations with a frequency above 0.0001, which covered about 99% of repertoires. A TCS score was defined as the ratio between F50 (clonal expansion) and ExV (chaos), using BLOSUM62-based TCRdist between CDR3 peptides within each V-J. Welch's t-statistics and random forest reduced some 510 V-J features to 13, which were used in a naive Bayes classifier (R e1071). TCRdb reran the public reads through fastp at Q25 and MiXCR, keeping productive beta chains. Duplicate CDR3 protein sequences are folded into a single record with the most common DNA and genes. For this entry, the V and J calls and clone size follow TCRdb and not the study's own pipeline. In all, the sample holds around 210,000 distinct CDR3 sequences, and about a sixth of those were seen once. The ten largest clonotypes hold over 45% of the sample.

The chain was built from TRBV4-1 and TRBJ1-2, with a weak D call of TRBD1 (6 bases match). The clonotype originates from a woman aged 45-60 years with Graves' hyperthyroidism. Sequenced sample: blood. Read as DNA, the sequence is TGCGCCAGCAGCCAAGATCGGGTCCGACCCCTTAGGGGGACACGGAACTATGGCTACACCTTC. It specifies CASSQDRVRPLRGTRNYGYTF.